This paragraph covers one T cell receptor (beta chain) sequence. Its antigen is unknown. These data come from a study of CD8 T cells in ankylosing spondylitis. Regarding the study as a whole: Seemingly characteristic of ankylosing spondylitis blood was a TCR beta motif consisting of several highly homologous variants.

TCRdb recomputed calls from the 5' RACE reads with MiXCR, one row per CDR3 protein. The table lists just under 550,000 distinct CDR3 sequences, roughly 13% of them singletons. J lost 7 bases, V lost 6 bases, and 9 bases had no gene match. The CDR3 length is 14 residues. Germline lookup yields CDR1 MNHEY and CDR2 SMNVEV (reference sequence). The sequence came from a male donor with ankylosing spondylitis. Sample: blood, either unsorted or a sorted T cell fraction (not recorded which). The gene calls are TRBV27 and TRBJ1-2; 9 nucleotides match TRBD1. CDR3 residues: CASRPTGGVSGYTF. The CDR3 bases are TGTGCCAGCAGGCCTACAGGGGGCGTTTCTGGCTACACCTTC.